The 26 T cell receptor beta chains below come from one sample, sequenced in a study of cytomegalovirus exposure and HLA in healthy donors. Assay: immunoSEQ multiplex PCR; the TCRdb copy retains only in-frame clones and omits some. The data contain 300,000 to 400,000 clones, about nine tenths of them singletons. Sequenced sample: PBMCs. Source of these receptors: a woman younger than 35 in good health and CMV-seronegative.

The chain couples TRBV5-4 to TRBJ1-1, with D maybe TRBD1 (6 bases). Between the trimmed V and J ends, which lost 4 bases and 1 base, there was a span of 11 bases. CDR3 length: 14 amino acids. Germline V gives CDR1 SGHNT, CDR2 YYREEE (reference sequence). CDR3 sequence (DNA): TGTGCCAGCAGCGACAGGCCTACGAACACTGAAGCTTTCTTT. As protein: CASSDRPTNTEAFF.

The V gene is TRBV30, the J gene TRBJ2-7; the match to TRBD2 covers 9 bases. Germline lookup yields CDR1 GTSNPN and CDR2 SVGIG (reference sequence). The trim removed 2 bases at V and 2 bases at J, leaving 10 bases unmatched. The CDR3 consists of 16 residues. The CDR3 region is CAWSKAAGGLTYEQYF. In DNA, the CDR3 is TGTGCCTGGAGTAAGGCAGCGGGAGGCCTAACCTACGAGCAGTACTTC.

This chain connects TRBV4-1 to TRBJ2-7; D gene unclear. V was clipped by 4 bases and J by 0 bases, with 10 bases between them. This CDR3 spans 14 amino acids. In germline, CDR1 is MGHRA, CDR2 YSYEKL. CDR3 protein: CASSRIGSSYEQYF. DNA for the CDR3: TGCGCCAGCAGCCGAATCGGGTCCTCCTACGAGCAGTACTTC.

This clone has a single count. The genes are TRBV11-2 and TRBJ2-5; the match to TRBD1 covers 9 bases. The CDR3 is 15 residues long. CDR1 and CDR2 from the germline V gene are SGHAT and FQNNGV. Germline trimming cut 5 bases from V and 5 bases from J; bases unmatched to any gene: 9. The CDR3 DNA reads TGTGCCAGCAGCCGGAACCGGGACAGGGTCGAGACCCAGTACTTC. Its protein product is CASSRNRDRVETQYF.

CDR3 loop: CASRATGFGNTIYF. CDR3 DNA: TGCGCCAGCAGGGCGACAGGGTTCGGAAACACCATATATTTT. The V call is TRBV5-1, the J call TRBJ1-3, with 7 bases lining up with TRBD1. There are 14 residues in the CDR3. Germline V gene data show CDR1 as SGHRS and CDR2 as YFSETQ. J lost 4 bases, V lost 5 bases, and 6 bases had no gene match.

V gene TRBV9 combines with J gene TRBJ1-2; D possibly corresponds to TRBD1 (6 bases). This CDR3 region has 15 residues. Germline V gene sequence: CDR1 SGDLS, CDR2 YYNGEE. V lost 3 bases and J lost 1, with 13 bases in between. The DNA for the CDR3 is TGTGCCAGCAGCGCGACAGGAAATTATAACTATGGCTACACCTTC. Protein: CASSATGNYNYGYTF.

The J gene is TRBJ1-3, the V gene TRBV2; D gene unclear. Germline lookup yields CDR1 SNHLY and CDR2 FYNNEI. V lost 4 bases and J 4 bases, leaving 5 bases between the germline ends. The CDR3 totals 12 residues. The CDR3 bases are TGTGCCAGCAGTGGCGGGGGAAACACCATATATTTT. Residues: CASSGGGNTIYF. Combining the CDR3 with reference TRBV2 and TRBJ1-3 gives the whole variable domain EPEVTQTPSHQVTQMGQEVILRCVPISNHLYFYWYRQILGQKVEFLVSFYNNEISEKSEIFDDQFSVERPDGSNFTLKIRSTKLEDSAMYFCASSGGGNTIYFGEGSWLTVV.

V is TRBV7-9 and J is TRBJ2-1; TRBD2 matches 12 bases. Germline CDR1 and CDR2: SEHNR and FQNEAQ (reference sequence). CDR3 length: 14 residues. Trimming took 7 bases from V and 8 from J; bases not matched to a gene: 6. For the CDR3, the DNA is TGTGCCAGCACCCTGACTAGCGGGAGCGATGAGCAGTTCTTC. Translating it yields CASTLTSGSDEQFF. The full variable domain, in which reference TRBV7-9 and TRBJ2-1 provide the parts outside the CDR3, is DTGVSQNPRHKITKRGQNVTFRCDPISEHNRLYWYRQTLGQGPEFLTYFQNEAQLEKSRLLSDRFSAERPKGSFSTLEIQRTEQGDSAMYLCASTLTSGSDEQFFGPGTRLTVL.

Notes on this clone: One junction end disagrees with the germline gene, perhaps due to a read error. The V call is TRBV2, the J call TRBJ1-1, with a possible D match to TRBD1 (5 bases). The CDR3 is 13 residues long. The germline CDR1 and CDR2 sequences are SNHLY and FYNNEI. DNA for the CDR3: TGTGCCAGCAGGTGGGGGGGGAACGCTGAAGCTTTCTTT. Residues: CASRWGGNAEAFF. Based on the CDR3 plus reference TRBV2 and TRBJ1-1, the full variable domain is EPEVTQTPSHQVTQMGQEVILRCVPISNHLYFYWYRQILGQKVEFLVSFYNNEISEKSEIFDDQFSVERPDGSNFTLKIRSTKLEDSAMYFCASRWGGNAEAFFGQGTRLTVV.

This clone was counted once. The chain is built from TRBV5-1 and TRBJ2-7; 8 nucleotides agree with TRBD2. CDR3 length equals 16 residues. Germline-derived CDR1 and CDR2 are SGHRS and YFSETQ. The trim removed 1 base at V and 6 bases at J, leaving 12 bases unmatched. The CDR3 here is CASSLRVSGSLFEQYF. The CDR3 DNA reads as TGCGCCAGCAGCTTGCGTGTCAGCGGGAGCTTGTTCGAGCAGTACTTC.

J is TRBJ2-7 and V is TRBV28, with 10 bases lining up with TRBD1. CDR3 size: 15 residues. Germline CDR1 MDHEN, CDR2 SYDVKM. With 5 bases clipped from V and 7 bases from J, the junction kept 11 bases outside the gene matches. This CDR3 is CASSLPGQGLKEQYF. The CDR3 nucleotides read TGTGCCAGCAGTCTTCCGGGACAGGGGCTAAAGGAGCAGTACTTC.

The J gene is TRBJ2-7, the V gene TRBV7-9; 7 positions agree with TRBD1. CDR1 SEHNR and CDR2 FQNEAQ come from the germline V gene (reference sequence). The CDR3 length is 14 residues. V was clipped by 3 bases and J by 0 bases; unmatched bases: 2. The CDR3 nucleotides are TGTGCCAGCAGCTTGACAGGGAGCTCCTACGAGCAGTACTTC. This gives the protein CASSLTGSSYEQYF. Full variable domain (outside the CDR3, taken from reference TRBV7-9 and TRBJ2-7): DTGVSQNPRHKITKRGQNVTFRCDPISEHNRLYWYRQTLGQGPEFLTYFQNEAQLEKSRLLSDRFSAERPKGSFSTLEIQRTEQGDSAMYLCASSLTGSSYEQYFGPGTRLTVT.

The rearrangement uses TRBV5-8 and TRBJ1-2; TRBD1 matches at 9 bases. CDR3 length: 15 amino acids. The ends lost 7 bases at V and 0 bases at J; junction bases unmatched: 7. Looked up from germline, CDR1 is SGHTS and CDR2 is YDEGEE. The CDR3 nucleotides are TGTGCCAGCCTAACCACAGGGGGCCCTAACTATGGCTACACCTTC. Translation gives CASLTTGGPNYGYTF.

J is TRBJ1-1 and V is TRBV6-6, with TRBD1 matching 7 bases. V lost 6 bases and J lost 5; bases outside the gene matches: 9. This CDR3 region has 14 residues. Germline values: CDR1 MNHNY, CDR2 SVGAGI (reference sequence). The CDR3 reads CASSLTGRTTEAFF. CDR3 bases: TGTGCCAGCAGCTTGACAGGGAGGACGACTGAAGCTTTCTTT.

As DNA, the CDR3 is TGTGCCAGCAGCTTAAGCACTAGACCCAATGAGCAGTTCTTC. Translation gives CASSLSTRPNEQFF. This chain uses TRBV7-2 with TRBJ2-1, with D possibly matching TRBD2 (5 bases). CDR3 size: 14 residues. V was pared by 2 bases and J by 6 bases, with 11 bases between. Germline CDR1 and CDR2: SGHTA and FQGNSA.

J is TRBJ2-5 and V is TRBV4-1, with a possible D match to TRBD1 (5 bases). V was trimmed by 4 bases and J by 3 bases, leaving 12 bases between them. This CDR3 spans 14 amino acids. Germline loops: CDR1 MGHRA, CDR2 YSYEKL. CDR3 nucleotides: TGCGCCAGCAGCCCTCACGACAGTGAAGAGACCCAGTACTTC. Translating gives CASSPHDSEETQYF.

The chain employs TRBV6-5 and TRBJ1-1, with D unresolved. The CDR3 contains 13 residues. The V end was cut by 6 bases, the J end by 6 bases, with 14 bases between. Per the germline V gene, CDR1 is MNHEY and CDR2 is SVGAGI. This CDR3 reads CASRKTSGAEAFF. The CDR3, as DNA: TGTGCCAGCAGAAAGACCTCCGGGGCTGAAGCTTTCTTT.

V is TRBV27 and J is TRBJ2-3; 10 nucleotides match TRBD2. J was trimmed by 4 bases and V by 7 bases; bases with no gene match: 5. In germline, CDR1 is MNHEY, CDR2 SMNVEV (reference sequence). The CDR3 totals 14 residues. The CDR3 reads CASNLAGEADTQYF. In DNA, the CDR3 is TGTGCCAGCAACCTAGCGGGAGAAGCAGATACGCAGTATTTT.

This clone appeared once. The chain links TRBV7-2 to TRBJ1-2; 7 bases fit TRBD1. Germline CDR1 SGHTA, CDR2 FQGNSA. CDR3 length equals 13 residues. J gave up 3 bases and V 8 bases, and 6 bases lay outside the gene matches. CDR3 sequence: CASAGQSYYGYTF. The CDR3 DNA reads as TGTGCCAGCGCGGGACAGTCTTACTATGGCTACACCTTC. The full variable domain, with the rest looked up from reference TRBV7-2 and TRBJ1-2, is GAGVSQSPSNKVTEKGKDVELRCDPISGHTALYWYRQSLGQGLEFLIYFQGNSAPDKSGLPSDRFSAERTGGSVSTLTIQRTQQEDSAVYLCASAGQSYYGYTFGSGTRLTVV.

The CDR3 reads CASSSGLAGWVVAEQYF. CDR3 DNA: TGCGCCAGCAGCTCGGGACTAGCGGGATGGGTTGTGGCCGAGCAGTACTTC. The chain carries TRBV5-1 and TRBJ2-7; 13 bases agree with TRBD2. This CDR3 has 17 residues. With 3 bases clipped from V and 6 bases from J, the junction kept 12 bases outside the gene matches. CDR1 is SGHRS, CDR2 YFSETQ, per germline.

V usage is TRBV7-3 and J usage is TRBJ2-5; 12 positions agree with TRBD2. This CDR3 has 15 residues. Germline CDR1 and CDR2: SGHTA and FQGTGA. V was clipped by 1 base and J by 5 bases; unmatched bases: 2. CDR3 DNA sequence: TGTGCCAGCAGCTTAAACGGACTAGCGGGGGAGACCCAGTACTTC. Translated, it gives CASSLNGLAGETQYF.

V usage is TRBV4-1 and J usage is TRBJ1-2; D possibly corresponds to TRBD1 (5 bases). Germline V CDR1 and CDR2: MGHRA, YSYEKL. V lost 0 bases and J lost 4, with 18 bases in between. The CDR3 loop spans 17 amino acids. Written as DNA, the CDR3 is TGCGCCAGCAGCCAAGAACCGGGGGTCTCATTTTCCTATGGCTACACCTTC. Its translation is CASSQEPGVSFSYGYTF.

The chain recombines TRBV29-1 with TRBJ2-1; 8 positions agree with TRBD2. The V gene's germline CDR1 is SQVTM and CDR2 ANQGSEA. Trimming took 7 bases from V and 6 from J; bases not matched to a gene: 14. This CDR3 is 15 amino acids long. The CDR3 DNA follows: TGCAGCGGTTCGGGGGGGCGAGGGGGTTTCAATGAGCAGTTCTTC. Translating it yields CSGSGGRGGFNEQFF.

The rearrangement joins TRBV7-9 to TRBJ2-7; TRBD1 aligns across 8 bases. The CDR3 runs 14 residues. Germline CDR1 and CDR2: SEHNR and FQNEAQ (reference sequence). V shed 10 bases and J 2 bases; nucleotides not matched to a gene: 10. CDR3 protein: CATYSGTGPYEQYF. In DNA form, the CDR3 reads TGTGCCACCTACTCAGGGACAGGTCCCTACGAGCAGTACTTC.

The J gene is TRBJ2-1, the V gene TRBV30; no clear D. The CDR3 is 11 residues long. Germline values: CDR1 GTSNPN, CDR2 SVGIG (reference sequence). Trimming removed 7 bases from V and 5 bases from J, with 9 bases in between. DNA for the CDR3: TGTGCCTATTCAACAGACAATGAGCAGTTCTTC. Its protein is CAYSTDNEQFF.

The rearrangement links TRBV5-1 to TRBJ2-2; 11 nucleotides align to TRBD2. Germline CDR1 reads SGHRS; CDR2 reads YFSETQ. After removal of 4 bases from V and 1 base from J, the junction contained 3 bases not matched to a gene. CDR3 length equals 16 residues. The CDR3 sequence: CASSPGTSGNTGELFF. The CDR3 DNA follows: TGCGCCAGCAGCCCGGGGACTAGCGGGAACACCGGGGAGCTGTTTTTT.